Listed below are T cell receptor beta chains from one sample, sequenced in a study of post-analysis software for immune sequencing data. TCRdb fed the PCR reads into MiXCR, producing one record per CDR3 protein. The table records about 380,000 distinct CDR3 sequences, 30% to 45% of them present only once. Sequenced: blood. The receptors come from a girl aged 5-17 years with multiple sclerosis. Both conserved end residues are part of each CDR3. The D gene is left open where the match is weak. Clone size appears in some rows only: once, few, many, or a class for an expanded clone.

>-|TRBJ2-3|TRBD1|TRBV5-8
TGTGCCAGCAGCTCCTATGGGACAGGCGACAACGCGGATACGCAGTATTTT
CASSSYGTGDNADTQYF
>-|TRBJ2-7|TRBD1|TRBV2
TGTGCCAGCGAGGGACAGGGGGCCTACGAGCAGTACTTC
CASEGQGAYEQYF
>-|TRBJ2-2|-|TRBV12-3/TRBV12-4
TGTGCCAGCAGTTTAGCCGGGACACCCACCGGGGAGCTGTTTTTT
CASSLAGTPTGELFF
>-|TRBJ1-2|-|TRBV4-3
TGCGCCAGCAGCCCCCCCGGACAGCTAAACTATGGCTACATCTTC
CASSPPGQLNYGYIF
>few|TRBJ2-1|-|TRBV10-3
TGTGCCATCAGTGAGGGGGGGGAGCAGTTCTTC
CAISEGGEQFF
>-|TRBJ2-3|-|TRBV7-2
TGTGCCAGCAGGGGTGGAACGGGGGTGACAGATACGCAGTATTTT
CASRGGTGVTDTQYF
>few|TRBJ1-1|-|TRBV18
TGTGCCAGCTCCGGGGACCCGGGGGGGACTGAAGCTTTCTTT
CASSGDPGGTEAFF
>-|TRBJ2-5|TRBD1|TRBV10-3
TGTGCCATCAGGGGCGGACAGGGGGAGACCCAGTACTTC
CAIRGGQGETQYF
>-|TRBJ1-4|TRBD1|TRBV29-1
TGCAGCGTTGAAACACAGGGGGACGAAAAACTGTTTTTT
CSVETQGDEKLFF
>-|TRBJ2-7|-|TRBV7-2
TGTGCCAGCAGCTTAGCGCCCCAGGTCCTCCCCTACGAGCAGTACTTC
CASSLAPQVLPYEQYF
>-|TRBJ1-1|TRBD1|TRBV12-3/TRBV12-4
TGTGCCAGCAGTTTAAGACAGGGCACTGAAGCTTTCTTT
CASSLRQGTEAFF
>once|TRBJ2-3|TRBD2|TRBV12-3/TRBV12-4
TGTGCCAGTACCGACGGGAGCGGGGGGTCGACTAGAGCAGATGCGCAGTATTTT
CASTDGSGGSTRADAQYF
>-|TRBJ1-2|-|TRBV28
TGTGCCAGCAGGGGGGGCGCAGCGAACTATGGCTACACCTTC
CASRGGAANYGYTF
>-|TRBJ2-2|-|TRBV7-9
TGTGCCAGCAGCTCGACTACAGGGACCACCGGGGAGCTGTTTTTT
CASSSTTGTTGELFF
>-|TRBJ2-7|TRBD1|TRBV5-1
TGCGCCAGCAGCTTGAATAGGGACAGGGGTAATTTCGGACCCTACGAGCAGTACTTC
CASSLNRDRGNFGPYEQYF
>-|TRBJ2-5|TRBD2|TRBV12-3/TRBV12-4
TGTGCCAGCAGACAAGCCCTAGCGGGGGGGGAGACCCAGTACTTC
CASRQALAGGETQYF